Below, 23 T cell receptor beta chains from the same sample are listed, as sequenced in a study of blood T cell repertoires in COVID-19. Assay used: immunoSEQ multiplex PCR; TCRdb lists only in-frame clones, some missing. The sample has approximately 170,000 clones, more than 60% seen once; the top ten hold 12%. The specimen sequenced was peripheral blood. The receptors derive from a woman aged 50 to 60 with acute or convalescent COVID-19.

In this sample, this clone turned up a few times. The chain couples TRBV3-1 (or the pseudogene TRBV3-2) to TRBJ1-6; TRBD1 is a possible D gene (5 bases). Trimming took off 4 bases at V and 10 bases at J, with 14 bases between the two ends. The CDR3 runs to 14 residues. Germline-derived CDR1 and CDR2 are LGHDT and YNNKEL (reference sequence). The DNA of the CDR3 is TGTGCCAGCAGCCCCGGGGCGGGGAACTCACCCCTCCACTTT. Its translation is CASSPGAGNSPLHF.

This rearrangement joins TRBV11-2 to TRBJ2-2, with TRBD2 matching 15 bases. J lost 2 bases, V lost 5 bases, and 9 bases had no gene match. Germline V lookup: CDR1 SGHAT, CDR2 FQNNGV. The CDR3 has 19 amino acids. This chain's CDR3 is CASSPLGLAGGSNTGELFF. CDR3 in DNA: TGTGCCAGCAGCCCCTTGGGACTAGCGGGGGGAAGTAACACCGGGGAGCTGTTTTTT.

J is TRBJ2-4 and V is TRBV5-1; no clear D gene. The ends were cut back, 1 base at V and 0 bases at J, with 5 bases in the middle. The CDR3 has 14 residues. Germline assignment: CDR1 SGHRS and CDR2 YFSETQ. This CDR3 is CASSLSLAKNIQYF. Here the CDR3 DNA reads TGCGCCAGCAGCTTGTCCCTAGCCAAAAACATTCAGTACTTC.

The sample holds one count of this clone. The chain is built from TRBV28 and TRBJ1-2; tentative D call: TRBD1 (6 bases). The ends were cut back, 3 bases at V and 2 bases at J, with 16 bases in the middle. CDR1 MDHEN and CDR2 SYDVKM come from the germline V gene. The CDR3 is made up of 16 amino acids. CDR3 amino acids: CASSLLDRTPNYGYTF. The CDR3 region has the DNA TGTGCCAGCAGTTTGCTTGACAGGACCCCAAACTATGGCTACACCTTC.

This chain connects TRBV7-2 to TRBJ1-1; D may be TRBD1 (6 bases). V was trimmed by 5 bases and J by 7 bases, leaving 17 bases between them. The CDR3 has 14 amino acids. Germline V CDR1 and CDR2: SGHTA, FQGNSA. Written as DNA, the CDR3 is TGTGCCAGCAGCCCGGGGGGCAGGGATAATGAAGCTTTCTTT. The encoded protein is CASSPGGRDNEAFF.

The V and J genes are TRBV24-1 and TRBJ2-5, with 7 positions matching TRBD1. The CDR3 runs to 15 residues. With V trimmed by 4 bases and J by 5 bases, 9 bases remained unmatched. Germline CDR1 and CDR2: KGHDR and SFDVKD. Here the CDR3 DNA reads TGTGCCACCAGTGACACCAACAGGGGACGGGAGACCCAGTACTTC. Translating gives CATSDTNRGRETQYF.

The J gene is TRBJ2-4, the V gene TRBV5-5, with D unresolved. From germline, CDR1 is SGHKS and CDR2 YYEKEE (reference sequence). The CDR3 has 15 amino acids. Trimming left V 1 base short and J 0 bases short, with 8 bases between. The CDR3 loop reads CASSLNGQAKNIQYF. The CDR3 coding sequence is TGTGCCAGCAGCTTGAACGGTCAAGCCAAAAACATTCAGTACTTC.

The V and J genes are TRBV7-2 and TRBJ2-7; D perhaps matches TRBD1 (6 bases). In germline, CDR1 is SGHTA, CDR2 FQGNSA. The V and J ends lost 4 bases and 3 bases respectively, with 13 bases between them. The CDR3 has 14 amino acids. The CDR3 spells CASSSGGGDYEQYF. CDR3 in DNA: TGTGCCAGCAGCTCTGGGGGCGGAGACTACGAGCAGTACTTC.

The chain recombines TRBV25-1 with TRBJ2-7, with no clear D. Trimming took 5 bases from V and 1 from J, leaving 6 bases between them. The CDR3 sequence is 12 residues long. The germline V gene encodes CDR1 MGHDK and CDR2 SYGVNS. The DNA for the CDR3 is TGTGCCAGCAGTTGGCAGTCCTACGAGCAGTACTTC. It is translated as CASSWQSYEQYF.

This clone was observed once. The V gene is TRBV4-1, the J gene TRBJ1-1; D gene ambiguous. With 1 base removed from V and 0 bases from J, the gap between germline ends came to 6 bases. This CDR3 is built from 14 residues. Germline V gene lookup returns CDR1 MGHRA and CDR2 YSYEKL. The DNA of the CDR3 is TGCGCCAGCAGCCAAGCTGACTTGAACACTGAAGCTTTCTTT. It yields the protein CASSQADLNTEAFF.

V gene TRBV29-1 combines with J gene TRBJ1-3; D is unresolved. CDR1 SQVTM and CDR2 ANQGSEA come from the germline V gene. This CDR3 comprises 15 residues. Trimming removed 5 bases at V and 0 bases at J, with 14 bases between. The CDR3 sequence is CSVKQDSSSGNTIYF. The CDR3 coding sequence is TGCAGCGTTAAGCAGGACTCATCCTCTGGAAACACCATATATTTT.

This clone was seen just once. This chain's CDR3 is CASSEAKNVASGAFF. DNA for the CDR3: TGCGCCAGCAGTGAGGCTAAAAACGTGGCTTCGGGAGCTTTCTTT. The chain combines TRBV10-1 with TRBJ1-1; unclear D gene. Per germline, CDR1 WNHNN and CDR2 SYGVQD (reference sequence). This CDR3 has 15 amino acids. Trimming removed 2 bases from V and 10 bases from J, with 20 bases in between.

V usage is TRBV19 and J usage is TRBJ2-7, with 9 nucleotides matching TRBD2. The length of the CDR3 is 14 residues. V shed 5 bases, J shed 3 bases, and the junction held 5 bases outside the gene matches. Germline-derived CDR1 and CDR2 are LNHDA and SQIVND (reference sequence). The CDR3 DNA sequence: TGTGCCAGTAGTCCTTCTAGCGGGGACTACGAGCAGTACTTC. This gives the protein CASSPSSGDYEQYF. Using reference TRBV19 and TRBJ2-7 for the parts outside the CDR3, the full variable domain is DGGITQSPKYLFRKEGQNVTLSCEQNLNHDAMYWYRQDPGQGLRLIYYSQIVNDFQKGDIAEGYSVSREKKESFPLTVTSAQKNPTAFYLCASSPSSGDYEQYFGPGTRLTVT.

This clone has just a few counts. The chain has TRBV19 and TRBJ1-3; D not certain. V shed 4 bases and J shed 1 base, with 11 bases lying between them. CDR1 LNHDA and CDR2 SQIVND come from the germline V gene (reference sequence). The CDR3 runs 15 residues. CDR3: CASSNFDLSGNTIYF. The CDR3 bases are TGTGCCAGTAGTAACTTTGATCTGTCTGGAAACACCATATATTTT.

J is TRBJ2-1 and V is TRBV27; TRBD1 matches at 11 bases. The V gene's germline CDR1 is MNHEY and CDR2 SMNVEV (reference sequence). The CDR3 is 20 residues long. V lost 5 bases, J lost 9 bases, and 24 bases stayed unmatched. CDR3 region: CASSAISGGTGGNVWGEQFF. Written as DNA, the CDR3 is TGTGCCAGCAGTGCCATCTCGGGGGGGACAGGGGGAAATGTTTGGGGTGAGCAGTTCTTC.

The chain carries TRBV6-6 and TRBJ1-2, with D maybe TRBD1 (5 bases). Germline loops: CDR1 MNHNY, CDR2 SVGAGI (reference sequence). Trimming stripped 0 bases from V and 2 bases from J, with 10 bases between. The CDR3 length is 15 residues. The CDR3 spells CASSYSGGVNYGYTF. The CDR3 DNA follows: TGTGCCAGCAGTTACTCGGGAGGGGTAAACTATGGCTACACCTTC.

This chain links TRBV30 with TRBJ1-2; D gene uncertain. The CDR3 totals 13 residues. Trimming cost V 0 bases and J 6 bases, with 11 bases left between them. CDR1 is GTSNPN and CDR2 is SVGIG in the germline V gene (reference sequence). The CDR3 region is CAWSVEGFNGYTF. The DNA for the CDR3 is TGTGCCTGGAGTGTAGAGGGTTTTAATGGCTACACCTTC. The entire variable domain, with the rest obtained from reference TRBV30 and TRBJ1-2, is as follows: SQTIHQWPATLVQPVGSPLSLECTVEGTSNPNLYWYRQAAGRGLQLLFYSVGIGQISSEVPQNLSASRPQDRQFILSSKKLLLSDSGFYLCAWSVEGFNGYTFGSGTRLTVV.

This clone occurred a few times. This chain connects TRBV6-1 to TRBJ1-6; 7 nucleotides line up with TRBD1. Germline V CDR1 and CDR2: MNHNS, SASEGT. The ends lost 4 bases at V and 0 bases at J; junction bases unmatched: 12. The CDR3 is 19 amino acids. The CDR3 coding sequence is TGTGCCAGCAGTGGGGACAGTTCGGGAGGGAGCTCCTATAATTCACCCCTCCACTTT. Protein sequence: CASSGDSSGGSSYNSPLHF.

V gene TRBV6-2 or TRBV6-3 combines with J gene TRBJ1-1, with D perhaps matching TRBD1 (5 bases). Germline-derived CDR1 and CDR2 are MNHEY and SVGEGT. This CDR3 comprises 12 residues. V gave up 0 bases and J gave up 6 bases, with 5 bases separating them. The CDR3 DNA reads as TGTGCCAGCAGTTACTCACAGGCTGAAGCTTTCTTT. Protein sequence: CASSYSQAEAFF.

Details on this clone: Other DNA sequences in this sample translate to the same CDR3. The chain recombines TRBV2 with TRBJ1-5; possible D gene TRBD1, 6 bases. The CDR3 has 13 residues. V lost 6 bases, J lost 1 base, and 7 bases lay in between. The germline CDR1 and CDR2 sequences are SNHLY and FYNNEI. Here the CDR3 reads CASSGQSNQPQHF. CDR3 coding DNA: TGTGCCAGCAGCGGACAGAGCAATCAGCCCCAGCATTTT.

Here the CDR3 reads CASSQVSGSYEQYF. The CDR3 nucleotides are TGTGCCAGCAGCCAGGTGTCAGGCTCCTACGAGCAGTACTTC. V is TRBV14 and J is TRBJ2-7, with D uncertain. Germline V gives CDR1 SGHDN, CDR2 FVKESK. V lost 3 bases to trimming and J lost 0 bases, with 9 bases between them. The CDR3 runs 14 residues.

V and J are TRBV30 and TRBJ1-2, with D unresolved. The CDR3 runs to 13 residues. Trimming shortened V by 2 bases and J by 3 bases, and 10 bases separated the two germline ends. CDR1 is GTSNPN, CDR2 SVGIG, per germline (reference sequence). This chain's CDR3 is CAWSSGMDYGYTF. The CDR3 nucleotides are TGTGCCTGGAGTTCCGGGATGGACTATGGCTACACCTTC. Full variable domain (remainder filled in from reference TRBV30 and TRBJ1-2): SQTIHQWPATLVQPVGSPLSLECTVEGTSNPNLYWYRQAAGRGLQLLFYSVGIGQISSEVPQNLSASRPQDRQFILSSKKLLLSDSGFYLCAWSSGMDYGYTFGSGTRLTVV.

The genes are TRBV6-5 and TRBJ2-5; maybe TRBD1 (6 bases). Germline V CDR1 and CDR2: MNHEY, SVGAGI. The CDR3 is 13 residues long. V was clipped by 6 bases and J by 4 bases, with 12 bases between them. The CDR3 region has the DNA TGTGCCAGCAGCCGCGGACAGATAGAGACCCAGTACTTC. This translates into CASSRGQIETQYF.